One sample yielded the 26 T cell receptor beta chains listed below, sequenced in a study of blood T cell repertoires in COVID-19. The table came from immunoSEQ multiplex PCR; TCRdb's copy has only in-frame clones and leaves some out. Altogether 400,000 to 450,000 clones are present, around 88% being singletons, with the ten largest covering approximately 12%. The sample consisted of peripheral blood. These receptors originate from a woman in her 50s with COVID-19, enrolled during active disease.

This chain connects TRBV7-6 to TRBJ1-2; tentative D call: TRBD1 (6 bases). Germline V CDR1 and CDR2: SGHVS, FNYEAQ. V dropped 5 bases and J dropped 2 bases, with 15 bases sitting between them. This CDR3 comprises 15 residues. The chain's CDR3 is CASSPGQPANYGYTF. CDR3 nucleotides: TGTGCCAGCAGCCCTGGACAGCCAGCCAACTATGGCTACACCTTC. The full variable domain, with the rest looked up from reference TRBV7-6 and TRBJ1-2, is GAGVSQSPRYKVTKRGQDVALRCDPISGHVSLYWYRQALGQGPEFLTYFNYEAQQDKSGLPNDRFSAERPEGSISTLTIQRTEQRDSAMYRCASSPGQPANYGYTFGSGTRLTVV.

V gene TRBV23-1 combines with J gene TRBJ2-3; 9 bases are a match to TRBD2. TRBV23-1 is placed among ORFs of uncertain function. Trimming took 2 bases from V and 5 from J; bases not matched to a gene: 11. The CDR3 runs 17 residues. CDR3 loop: CASSQLAGFPAGDTQYF. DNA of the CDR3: TGCGCCAGCAGTCAACTAGCGGGGTTCCCGGCCGGAGATACGCAGTATTTT.

CDR3 in DNA: TGTGCCAGCAGGGGGACAGGGGTTTACGGCTACACCTTC. This encodes CASRGTGVYGYTF. The chain links TRBV12-3 or TRBV12-4 to TRBJ1-2; 10 nucleotides agree with TRBD1. V lost 6 bases and J lost 8; bases outside the gene matches: 6. CDR3 length equals 13 residues.

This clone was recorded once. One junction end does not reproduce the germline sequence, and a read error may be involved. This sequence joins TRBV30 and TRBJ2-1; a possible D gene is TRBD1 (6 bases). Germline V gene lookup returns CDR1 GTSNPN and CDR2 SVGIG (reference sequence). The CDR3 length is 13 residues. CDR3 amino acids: CAWSVRAGAIRVF. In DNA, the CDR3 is TGTGCCTGGAGTGTGAGGGCAGGGGCGATTAGGGTCTTC. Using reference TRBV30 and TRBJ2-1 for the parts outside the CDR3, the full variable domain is SQTIHQWPATLVQPVGSPLSLECTVEGTSNPNLYWYRQAAGRGLQLLFYSVGIGQISSEVPQNLSASRPQDRQFILSSKKLLLSDSGFYLCAWSVRAGAIRVFGPGTRLTVL.

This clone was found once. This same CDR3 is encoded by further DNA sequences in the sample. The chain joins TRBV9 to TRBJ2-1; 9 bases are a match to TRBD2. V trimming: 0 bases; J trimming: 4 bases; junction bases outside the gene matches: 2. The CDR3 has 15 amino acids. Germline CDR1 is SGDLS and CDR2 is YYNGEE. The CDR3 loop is CASSVGLAVYNEQFF. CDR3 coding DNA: TGTGCCAGCAGCGTAGGACTAGCGGTTTACAATGAGCAGTTCTTC.

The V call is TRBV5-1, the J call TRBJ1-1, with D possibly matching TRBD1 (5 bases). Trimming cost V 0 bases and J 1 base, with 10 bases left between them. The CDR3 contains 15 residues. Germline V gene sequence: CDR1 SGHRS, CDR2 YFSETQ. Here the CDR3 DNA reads TGCGCCAGCAGCTTGGGGGGCAGGCGGAACACTGAAGCTTTCTTT. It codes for CASSLGGRRNTEAFF. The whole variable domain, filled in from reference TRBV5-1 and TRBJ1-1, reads KAGVTQTPRYLIKTRGQQVTLSCSPISGHRSVSWYQQTPGQGLQFLFEYFSETQRNKGNFPGRFSGRQFSNSRSEMNVSTLELGDSALYLCASSLGGRRNTEAFFGQGTRLTVV.

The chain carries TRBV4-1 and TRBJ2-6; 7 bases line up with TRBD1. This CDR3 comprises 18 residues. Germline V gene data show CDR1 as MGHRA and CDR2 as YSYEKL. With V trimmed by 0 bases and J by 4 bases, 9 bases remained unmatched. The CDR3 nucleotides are TGCGCCAGCAGCCAAGAAAGAACAGGGGTAGAGGGGGCCAACGTCCTGACTTTC. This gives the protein CASSQERTGVEGANVLTF.

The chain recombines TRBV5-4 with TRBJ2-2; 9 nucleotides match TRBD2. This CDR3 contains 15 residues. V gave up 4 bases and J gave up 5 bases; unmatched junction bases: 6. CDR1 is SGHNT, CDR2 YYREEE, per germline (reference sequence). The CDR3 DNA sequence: TGTGCCAGCAGCGCCGGGACTAGCTTAACCGGGGAGCTGTTTTTT. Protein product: CASSAGTSLTGELFF. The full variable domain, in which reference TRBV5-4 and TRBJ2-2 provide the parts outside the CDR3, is ETGVTQSPTHLIKTRGQQVTLRCSSQSGHNTVSWYQQALGQGPQFIFQYYREEENGRGNFPPRFSGLQFPNYSSELNVNALELDDSALYLCASSAGTSLTGELFFGEGSRLTVL.

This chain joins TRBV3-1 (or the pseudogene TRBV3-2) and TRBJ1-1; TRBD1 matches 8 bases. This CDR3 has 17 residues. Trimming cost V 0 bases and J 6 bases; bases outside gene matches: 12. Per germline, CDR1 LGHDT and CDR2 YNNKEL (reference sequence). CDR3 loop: CASSQDRKGTGVPEAFF. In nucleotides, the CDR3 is TGTGCCAGCAGCCAAGATCGAAAGGGGACAGGAGTTCCTGAAGCTTTCTTT.

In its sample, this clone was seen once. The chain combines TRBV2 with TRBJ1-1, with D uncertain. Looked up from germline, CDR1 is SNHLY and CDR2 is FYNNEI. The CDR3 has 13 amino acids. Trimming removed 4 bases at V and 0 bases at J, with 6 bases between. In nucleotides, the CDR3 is TGTGCCAGCAGTGTAACACTGAACACTGAAGCTTTCTTT. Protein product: CASSVTLNTEAFF.

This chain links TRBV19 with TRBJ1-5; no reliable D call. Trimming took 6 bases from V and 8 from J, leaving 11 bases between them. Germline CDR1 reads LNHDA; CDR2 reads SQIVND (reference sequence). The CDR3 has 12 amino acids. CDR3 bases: TGTGCCAGTAGCACTAGTCCCGAGCCCCAGCATTTT. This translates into CASSTSPEPQHF. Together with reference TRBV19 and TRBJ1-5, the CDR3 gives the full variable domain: DGGITQSPKYLFRKEGQNVTLSCEQNLNHDAMYWYRQDPGQGLRLIYYSQIVNDFQKGDIAEGYSVSREKKESFPLTVTSAQKNPTAFYLCASSTSPEPQHFGDGTRLSIL.

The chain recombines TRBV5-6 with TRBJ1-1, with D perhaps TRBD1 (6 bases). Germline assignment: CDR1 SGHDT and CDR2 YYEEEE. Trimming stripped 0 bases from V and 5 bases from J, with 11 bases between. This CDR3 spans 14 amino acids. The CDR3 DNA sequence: TGTGCCAGCAGCTTGGTAGGGGGAAAGACTGAAGCTTTCTTT. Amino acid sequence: CASSLVGGKTEAFF.

CDR3 amino acids: CASSRRGGEAYGYTF. In DNA, the CDR3 is TGTGCCAGCAGCCGGCGCGGTGGGGAGGCCTATGGCTACACCTTC. This rearrangement joins TRBV6-5 to TRBJ1-2, with D uncertain. The CDR3 covers 15 residues. Trimming removed 6 bases from V and 4 bases from J, with 18 bases in between. Germline V gives CDR1 MNHEY, CDR2 SVGAGI.

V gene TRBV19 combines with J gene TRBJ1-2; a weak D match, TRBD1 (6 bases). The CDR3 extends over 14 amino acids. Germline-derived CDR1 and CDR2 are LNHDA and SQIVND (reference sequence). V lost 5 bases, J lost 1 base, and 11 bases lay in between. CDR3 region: CASSALQGNYGYTF. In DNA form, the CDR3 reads TGTGCCAGTAGTGCTTTACAGGGTAACTATGGCTACACCTTC.

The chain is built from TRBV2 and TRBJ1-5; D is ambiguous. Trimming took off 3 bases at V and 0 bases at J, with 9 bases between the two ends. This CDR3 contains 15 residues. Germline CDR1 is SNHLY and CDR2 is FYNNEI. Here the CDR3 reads CASSEQLYSNQPQHF. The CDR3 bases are TGTGCCAGCAGTGAGCAACTGTATAGCAATCAGCCCCAGCATTTT.

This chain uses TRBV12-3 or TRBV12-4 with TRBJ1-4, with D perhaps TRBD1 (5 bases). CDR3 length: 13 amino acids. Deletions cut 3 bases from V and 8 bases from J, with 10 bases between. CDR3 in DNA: TGTGCCAGCAGTTTTCGGGGGGAAGAAAAACTGTTTTTT. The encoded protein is CASSFRGEEKLFF.

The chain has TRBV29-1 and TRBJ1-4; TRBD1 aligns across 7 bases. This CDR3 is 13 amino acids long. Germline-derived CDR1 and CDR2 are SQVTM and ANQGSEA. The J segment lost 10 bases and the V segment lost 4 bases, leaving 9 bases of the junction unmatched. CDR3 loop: CSVGDSASGKLFF. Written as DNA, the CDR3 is TGCAGCGTTGGGGACAGTGCGTCCGGAAAACTGTTTTTT.

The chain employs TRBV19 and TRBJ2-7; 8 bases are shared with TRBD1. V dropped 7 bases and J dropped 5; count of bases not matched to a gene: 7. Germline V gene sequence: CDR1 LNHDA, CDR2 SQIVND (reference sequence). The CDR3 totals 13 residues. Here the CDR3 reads CASTSTGEDEQYF. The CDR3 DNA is TGTGCCAGTACTTCGACAGGGGAGGACGAGCAGTACTTC.

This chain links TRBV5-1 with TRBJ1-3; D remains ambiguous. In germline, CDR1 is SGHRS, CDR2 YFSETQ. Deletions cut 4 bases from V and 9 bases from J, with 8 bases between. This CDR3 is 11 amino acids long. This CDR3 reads CASSPGGTIYF. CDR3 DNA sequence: TGCGCCAGCAGCCCCGGTGGCACCATATATTTT. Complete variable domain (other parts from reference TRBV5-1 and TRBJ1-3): KAGVTQTPRYLIKTRGQQVTLSCSPISGHRSVSWYQQTPGQGLQFLFEYFSETQRNKGNFPGRFSGRQFSNSRSEMNVSTLELGDSALYLCASSPGGTIYFGEGSWLTVV.

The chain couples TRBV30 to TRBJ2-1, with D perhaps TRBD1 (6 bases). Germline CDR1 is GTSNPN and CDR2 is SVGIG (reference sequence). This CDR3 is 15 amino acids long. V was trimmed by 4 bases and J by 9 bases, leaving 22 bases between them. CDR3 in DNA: TGTGCCTGGACAGGGGTAGCGATCAGCCTGGGTGAGCAGTTCTTC. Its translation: CAWTGVAISLGEQFF.

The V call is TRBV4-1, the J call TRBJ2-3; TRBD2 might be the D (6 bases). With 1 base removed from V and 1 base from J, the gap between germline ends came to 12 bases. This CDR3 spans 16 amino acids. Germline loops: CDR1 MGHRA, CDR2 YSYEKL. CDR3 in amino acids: CASSQGIGGGTDTQYF. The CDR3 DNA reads TGCGCCAGCAGCCAAGGAATTGGCGGGGGCACAGATACGCAGTATTTT.

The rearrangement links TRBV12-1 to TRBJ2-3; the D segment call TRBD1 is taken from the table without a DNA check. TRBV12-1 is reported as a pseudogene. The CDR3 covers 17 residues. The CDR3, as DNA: TGTGCCAGCAGCCCCCTCCGGGACAGGGGGATGACAGATACGCAGTATTTT. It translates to CASSPLRDRGMTDTQYF.

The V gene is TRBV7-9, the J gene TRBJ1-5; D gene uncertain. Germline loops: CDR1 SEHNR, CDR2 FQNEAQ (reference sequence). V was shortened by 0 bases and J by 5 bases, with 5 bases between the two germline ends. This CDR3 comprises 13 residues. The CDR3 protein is CASSLAGDQPQHF. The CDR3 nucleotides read TGTGCCAGCAGCTTAGCTGGAGATCAGCCCCAGCATTTT.

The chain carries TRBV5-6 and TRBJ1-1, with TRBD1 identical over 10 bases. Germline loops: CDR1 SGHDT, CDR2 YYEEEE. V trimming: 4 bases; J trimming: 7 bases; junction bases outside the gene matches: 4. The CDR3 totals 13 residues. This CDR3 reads CASSPGQGYEAFF. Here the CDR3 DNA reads TGTGCCAGCAGCCCGGGACAGGGGTATGAAGCTTTCTTT.

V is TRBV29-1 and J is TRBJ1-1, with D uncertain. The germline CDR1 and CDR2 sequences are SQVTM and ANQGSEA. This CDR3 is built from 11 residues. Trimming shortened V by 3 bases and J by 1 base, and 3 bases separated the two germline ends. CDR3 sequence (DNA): TGCAGCGTTGACGGGAACACTGAAGCTTTCTTT. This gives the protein CSVDGNTEAFF.

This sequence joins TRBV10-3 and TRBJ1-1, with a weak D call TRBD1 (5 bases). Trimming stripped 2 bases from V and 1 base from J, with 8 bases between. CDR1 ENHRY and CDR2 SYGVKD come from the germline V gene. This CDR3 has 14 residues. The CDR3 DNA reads TGTGCCATCAGTGAGCAAGGACAGAACACTGAAGCTTTCTTT. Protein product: CAISEQGQNTEAFF.